The 20 T cell receptor beta chains below were found in one sample sequenced in a study of cytomegalovirus exposure and HLA in healthy donors. Both 60 Vbeta primers and 13 Jbeta primers went into the PCR. The table came from immunoSEQ multiplex PCR; TCRdb's copy has only in-frame clones and leaves some out. The sample has approximately 120,000 clones; around 81% are singletons. What was sequenced was PBMCs. Source of these receptors: a young woman in good health and CMV-seronegative.

The chain is built from TRBV30 and TRBJ1-1; tentatively, D is TRBD1 (5 bases). V shed 0 bases and J shed 7 bases, with 15 bases lying between them. From germline, CDR1 is GTSNPN and CDR2 SVGIG (reference sequence). CDR3 length equals 14 residues. The CDR3 protein is CAWSVTTSGGEAFF. The CDR3 region has the DNA TGTGCCTGGAGTGTAACAACTAGCGGGGGTGAAGCTTTCTTT.

The chain combines TRBV5-4 with TRBJ2-1, with 9 bases that match TRBD2. The CDR3 contains 15 residues. J gave up 5 bases and V 3 bases, and 6 bases lay outside the gene matches. Germline assignment: CDR1 SGHNT and CDR2 YYREEE (reference sequence). Here the CDR3 DNA reads TGTGCCAGCAGCTCCCGGACTAGCGCCAACAATGAGCAGTTCTTC. It specifies CASSSRTSANNEQFF.

J is TRBJ2-1 and V is TRBV4-3, with D perhaps TRBD2 (5 bases). The germline V gene has CDR1 LGHNA and CDR2 YSLEER. Trimming shortened V by 4 bases and J by 9 bases, and 19 bases separated the two germline ends. The CDR3 covers 15 residues. The CDR3 bases are TGCGCCAGCAGCCCGCTTAGCGTCCCCGAGGCTGAGCAGTTCTTC. Amino acid sequence: CASSPLSVPEAEQFF.

V usage is TRBV25-1 and J usage is TRBJ2-1; 8 bases align to TRBD2. V was clipped by 4 bases and J by 9 bases; unmatched bases: 11. This CDR3 contains 15 residues. Germline CDR1 and CDR2: MGHDK and SYGVNS. The CDR3, as DNA: TGTGCCAGCAGTGGGAGCGGGAGTTCATCAAGTGAGCAGTTCTTC. Translation: CASSGSGSSSSEQFF.

The rearrangement uses TRBV2 and TRBJ2-1, with TRBD2 matching 8 bases. After removal of 6 bases from V and 10 bases from J, the junction contained 8 bases not matched to a gene. There are 13 residues in the CDR3. Germline V gives CDR1 SNHLY, CDR2 FYNNEI. Written as DNA, the CDR3 is TGTGCCAGCAGCGGGCTAGCGGGTGGAGAGCAGTTCTTC. Protein sequence: CASSGLAGGEQFF.

In its sample, this clone was seen a few times. The genes are TRBV30 and TRBJ1-6, with D maybe TRBD1 (6 bases). The CDR3 extends over 14 amino acids. The V end lost 2 bases, the J end lost 5 bases, and 10 bases lay between the germline ends. CDR1 and CDR2 (germline): GTSNPN, SVGIG (reference sequence). The CDR3 DNA is TGTGCCTGGAGTACAGGGCAGGATAATTCACCCCTCCACTTT. This sequence encodes CAWSTGQDNSPLHF.

This clone showed up just once. V and J are TRBV5-1 and TRBJ2-5, with D unclear. V dropped 2 bases and J dropped 1 base, with 12 bases sitting between them. The CDR3 consists of 15 residues. CDR1 and CDR2 from the germline V gene are SGHRS and YFSETQ. CDR3 protein: CASSLTAVGQETQYF. CDR3 DNA sequence: TGCGCCAGCAGCTTAACGGCGGTAGGCCAAGAGACCCAGTACTTC.

The chain has TRBV19 and TRBJ2-3, with a possible D match to TRBD2 (5 bases). The CDR3 has 14 residues. Germline CDR1 reads LNHDA; CDR2 reads SQIVND (reference sequence). V was shortened by 3 bases and J by 0 bases, with 7 bases between the two germline ends. The CDR3 sequence is CASSMRASTDTQYF. CDR3 nucleotides: TGTGCCAGTAGTATGCGGGCGAGCACAGATACGCAGTATTTT.

This clone was counted between two and nine times. The chain recombines TRBV25-1 with TRBJ2-7; 8 bases fit TRBD1. V shed 5 bases, J shed 8 bases, and the junction held 20 bases outside the gene matches. This CDR3 contains 17 residues. Germline lookup yields CDR1 MGHDK and CDR2 SYGVNS. CDR3 sequence reads: CASSPSGGGQGSRQQYF. The CDR3 coding sequence is TGTGCCAGCAGTCCATCAGGCGGTGGACAGGGATCCCGGCAGCAGTACTTC.

This clone was observed a few times. Here the CDR3 DNA reads TGTGCCATCAGTCCCGGGACAGGGCAGGGCACTGAAGCTTTCTTT. This gives the protein CAISPGTGQGTEAFF. The genes are TRBV10-3 and TRBJ1-1, with TRBD1 matching over 9 bases. CDR1 is ENHRY and CDR2 is SYGVKD in the germline V gene. The V gene end was trimmed by 5 bases and the J gene end by 4 bases; junction bases not matched to a gene: 8. The CDR3 contains 15 residues.

This clone came up a few times. The genes are TRBV7-3 and TRBJ2-1, with a tentative D call TRBD2 (7 bases). This CDR3 spans 13 amino acids. Germline V gene lookup returns CDR1 SGHTA and CDR2 FQGTGA. Trimming stripped 8 bases from V and 7 bases from J, with 15 bases between. This CDR3 reads CASGGGLLNEQFF. In DNA form, the CDR3 reads TGTGCCAGCGGGGGGGGCCTCTTGAATGAGCAGTTCTTC.

V is TRBV4-3 and J is TRBJ2-5, with 7 bases matching TRBD2. CDR3 size: 16 residues. Germline V lookup: CDR1 LGHNA, CDR2 YSLEER. V lost 0 bases and J lost 3; bases outside the gene matches: 7. Here the CDR3 DNA reads TGCGCCAGCAGCCAAGATGGAGGGAGGGCCGAAGAGACCCAGTACTTC. This gives the protein CASSQDGGRAEETQYF.

In this sample, this clone turned up once. The chain carries TRBV14 and TRBJ2-3, with a weak D call TRBD2 (5 bases). Germline CDR1 and CDR2: SGHDN and FVKESK. The CDR3 has 17 residues. Deletions cut 1 base from V and 2 bases from J, with 16 bases between. CDR3 nucleotide sequence: TGTGCCAGCAGCCAAGCTAATTTAGCGACTTTCACAGATACGCAGTATTTT. Translated: CASSQANLATFTDTQYF.

This chain connects TRBV4-3 to TRBJ1-1, with no clear D. CDR3 length: 14 residues. The V end lost 0 bases, the J end lost 4 bases, and 9 bases lay between the germline ends. Per the germline V gene, CDR1 is LGHNA and CDR2 is YSLEER. CDR3 region: CASSQDGRFTEAFF. DNA of the CDR3: TGCGCCAGCAGCCAAGATGGCAGGTTCACTGAAGCTTTCTTT.

The chain is built from TRBV7-2 and TRBJ2-3; D perhaps matches TRBD2 (7 bases). Germline V gives CDR1 SGHTA, CDR2 FQGNSA. Trimming removed 1 base from V and 5 bases from J, with 22 bases in between. The CDR3 has 18 amino acids. DNA of the CDR3: TGTGCCAGCAGCTTAGGTCCCCGGGTGGGGGGGCGGGTAGATACGCAGTATTTT. Amino acids: CASSLGPRVGGRVDTQYF.

This rearrangement joins TRBV28 to TRBJ1-2; 8 bases are shared with TRBD1. The J segment lost 7 bases and the V segment lost 6 bases, leaving 16 bases of the junction unmatched. Germline CDR1 reads MDHEN; CDR2 reads SYDVKM. The CDR3 consists of 16 residues. The CDR3 coding sequence is TGTGCCAGCAGCTCTCGAGCTTGGACAGGGAGAATTGGCTACACCTTC. Protein product: CASSSRAWTGRIGYTF.

The chain combines TRBV10-1 with TRBJ2-7, with TRBD1 matching over 9 bases. The CDR3 length is 14 residues. The V gene's germline CDR1 is WNHNN and CDR2 SYGVQD (reference sequence). The V gene end was trimmed by 6 bases and the J gene end by 3 bases; junction bases not matched to a gene: 6. CDR3 amino acids: CASSRDRVVYEQYF. The CDR3 DNA is TGCGCCAGCAGCCGGGACAGGGTGGTCTACGAGCAGTACTTC.

This sequence joins TRBV11-2 and TRBJ2-3; the D is unclear. This CDR3 is 12 amino acids long. Looked up from germline, CDR1 is SGHAT and CDR2 is FQNNGV. V shed 3 bases and J shed 6 bases, with 7 bases lying between them. The CDR3 coding sequence is TGTGCCAGCAGCTTCTCGGTCGATACGCAGTATTTT. Residues: CASSFSVDTQYF. Full variable domain (missing parts from reference TRBV11-2 and TRBJ2-3): EAGVAQSPRYKIIEKRQSVAFWCNPISGHATLYWYQQILGQGPKLLIQFQNNGVVDDSQLPKDRFSAERLKGVDSTLKIQPAKLEDSAVYLCASSFSVDTQYFGPGTRLTVL.

The chain combines TRBV6-1 with TRBJ2-5, with D perhaps matching TRBD2 (6 bases). Between the trimmed V and J ends, which lost 8 bases and 4 bases, there was a span of 14 bases. The CDR3 has 13 amino acids. CDR1 and CDR2 from the germline V gene are MNHNS and SASEGT. Here the CDR3 reads CASASAGRETQYF. The CDR3 region has the DNA TGTGCCAGCGCCTCGGCGGGGCGAGAGACCCAGTACTTC.

V is TRBV5-1 and J is TRBJ1-2, with a weak D call TRBD1 (6 bases). There are 14 residues in the CDR3. The germline V and J ends were trimmed by 5 bases and 0 bases, with 11 bases remaining between them. CDR1 is SGHRS, CDR2 YFSETQ, per germline. The CDR3 nucleotides read TGCGCCAGCAGATCGGGGACACCTAACTATGGCTACACCTTC. This translates into CASRSGTPNYGYTF.